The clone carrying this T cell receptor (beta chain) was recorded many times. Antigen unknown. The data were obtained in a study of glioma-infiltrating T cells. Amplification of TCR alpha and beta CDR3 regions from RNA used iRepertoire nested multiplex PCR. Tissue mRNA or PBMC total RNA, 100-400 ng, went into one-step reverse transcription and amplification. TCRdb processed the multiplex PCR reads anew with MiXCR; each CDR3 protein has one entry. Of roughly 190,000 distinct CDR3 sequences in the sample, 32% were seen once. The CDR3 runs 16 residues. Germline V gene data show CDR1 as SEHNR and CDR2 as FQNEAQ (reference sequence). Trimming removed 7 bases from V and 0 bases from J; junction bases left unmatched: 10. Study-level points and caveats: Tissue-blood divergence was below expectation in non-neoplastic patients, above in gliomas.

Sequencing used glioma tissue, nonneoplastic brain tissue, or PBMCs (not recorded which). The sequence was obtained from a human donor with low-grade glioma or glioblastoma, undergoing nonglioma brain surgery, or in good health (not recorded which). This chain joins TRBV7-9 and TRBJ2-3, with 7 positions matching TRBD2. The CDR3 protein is CASILSSGASTDTQYF. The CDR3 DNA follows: TGTGCCAGCATCCTATCTAGCGGAGCTAGCACAGATACGCAGTATTTT.